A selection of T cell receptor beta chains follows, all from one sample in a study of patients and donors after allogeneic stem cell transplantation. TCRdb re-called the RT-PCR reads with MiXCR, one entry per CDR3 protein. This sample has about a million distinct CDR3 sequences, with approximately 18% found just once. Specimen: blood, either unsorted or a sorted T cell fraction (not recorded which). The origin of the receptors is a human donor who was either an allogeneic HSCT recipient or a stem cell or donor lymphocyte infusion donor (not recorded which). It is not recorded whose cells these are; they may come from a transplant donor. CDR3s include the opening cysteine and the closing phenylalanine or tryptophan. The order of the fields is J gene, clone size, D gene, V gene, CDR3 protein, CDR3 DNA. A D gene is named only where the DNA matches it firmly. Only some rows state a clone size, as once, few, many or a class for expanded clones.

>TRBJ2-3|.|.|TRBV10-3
CAIRGGPTDTQYF
TGTGCCATCAGGGGGGGTCCCACAGATACGCAGTATTTT
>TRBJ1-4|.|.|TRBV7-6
CASSKKRGEKLFF
TGTGCCAGCAGCAAAAAAAGGGGAGAAAAACTGTTTTTT
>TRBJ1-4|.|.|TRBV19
CASSIRDNLFF
TGTGCCAGTAGTATCCGGGACAACCTGTTTTTT
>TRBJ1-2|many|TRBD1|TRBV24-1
CATSDLDRVYGYTF
TGTGCCACCAGTGACCTTGACAGGGTCTATGGCTACACCTTC
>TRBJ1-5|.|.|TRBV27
CASSPSRTLQGWGNQPQHF
TGTGCCAGCAGTCCCTCCCGAACTCTACAGGGTTGGGGCAATCAGCCCCAGCATTTT
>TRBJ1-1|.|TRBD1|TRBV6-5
CASTRGNEAFF
TGTGCCAGCACCAGGGGGAATGAAGCTTTCTTT
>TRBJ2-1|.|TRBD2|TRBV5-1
CASSLGSGGTNSYNEQFF
TGCGCCAGCAGCTTGGGCTCGGGGGGGACTAACTCCTACAATGAGCAGTTCTTC
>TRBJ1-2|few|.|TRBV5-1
CASSLTDRGRDGYTF
TGCGCCAGCAGCTTGACGGACCGGGGGCGGGATGGCTACACCTTC
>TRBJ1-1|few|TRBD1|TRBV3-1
CASSHGQGAVITEAFF
TGTGCCAGCAGCCACGGACAGGGGGCCGTGATCACTGAAGCTTTCTTT
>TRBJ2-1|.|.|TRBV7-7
CASSLWVQTHEQFF
TGTGCCAGCAGCTTATGGGTACAGACCCATGAGCAGTTCTTC
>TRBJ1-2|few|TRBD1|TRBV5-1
CASSPDRAIYGYTF
TGCGCCAGCAGCCCGGACAGGGCTATCTATGGCTACACCTTC
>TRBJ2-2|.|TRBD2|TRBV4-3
CASSKAGAPNTGELFF
TGCGCCAGCAGTAAAGCGGGGGCCCCAAACACCGGGGAGCTGTTTTTT
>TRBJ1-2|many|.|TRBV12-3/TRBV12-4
CASSRDSLYGYTF
TGTGCCAGCAGTCGCGACAGCCTCTATGGCTACACCTTC
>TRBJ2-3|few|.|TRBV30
CAWSLKTDTQYF
TGTGCCTGGAGTCTTAAAACAGATACGCAGTATTTT
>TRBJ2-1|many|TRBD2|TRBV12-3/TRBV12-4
CASSSGRAWADDEQFF
TGTGCCAGCAGTTCCGGGAGGGCCTGGGCGGACGATGAGCAGTTCTTC
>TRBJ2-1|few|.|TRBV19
CASSPFSGYNEQFF
TGTGCCAGTAGTCCTTTCTCAGGTTACAATGAGCAGTTCTTC
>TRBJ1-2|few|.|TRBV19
CASRKGYGYTF
TGTGCCAGTAGGAAAGGGTATGGCTACACCTTC
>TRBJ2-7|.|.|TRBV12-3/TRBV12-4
CASRHPGGAAYEQYF
TGTGCCAGCAGGCACCCTGGAGGGGCCGCCTACGAGCAGTACTTC
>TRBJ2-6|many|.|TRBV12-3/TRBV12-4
CASSLALGSGANVLTF
TGTGCCAGCAGTTTAGCTCTAGGCTCTGGGGCCAACGTCCTGACTTTC
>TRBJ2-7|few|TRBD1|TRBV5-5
CASTIRQGAAEQYF
TGTGCCAGCACCATACGACAGGGCGCCGCCGAGCAGTACTTC
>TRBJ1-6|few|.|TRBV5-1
CASSLGSNSPLHF
TGCGCCAGCAGCTTGGGAAGTAATTCACCCCTCCACTTT
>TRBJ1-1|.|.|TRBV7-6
CASSSLGSKNTEAFF
TGTGCCAGCAGCTCCTTAGGTTCCAAGAACACTGAAGCTTTCTTT
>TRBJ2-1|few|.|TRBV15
CATSNEDRDNEQFF
TGTGCCACCAGCAACGAGGACAGAGACAATGAGCAGTTCTTC
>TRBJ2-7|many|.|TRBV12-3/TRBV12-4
CASSLESDYEQYF
TGTGCCAGCAGTTTAGAGTCGGACTACGAGCAGTACTTC
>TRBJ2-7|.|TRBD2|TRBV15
CATSGGTSDIYYEQYF
TGTGCCACCAGCGGGGGGACTAGCGATATATACTACGAGCAGTACTTC
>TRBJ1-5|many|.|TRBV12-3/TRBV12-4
CASSPRAYDQPQHF
TGTGCCAGCAGTCCCCGGGCCTACGATCAGCCCCAGCATTTT
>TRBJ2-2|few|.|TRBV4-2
CASSQVWDTQWANTGELFF
TGTGCCAGCAGCCAAGTTTGGGACACCCAATGGGCTAACACCGGGGAGCTGTTTTTT
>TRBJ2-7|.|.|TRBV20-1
CSARTERSYEQYF
TGCAGTGCCAGGACAGAGCGATCCTACGAGCAGTACTTC
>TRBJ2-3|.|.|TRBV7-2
CASSLAVWADTQYF
TGTGCCAGCAGCCTAGCAGTCTGGGCAGATACGCAGTATTTT
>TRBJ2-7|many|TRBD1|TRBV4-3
CASSPTGQGYEQYF
TGCGCCAGCAGTCCAACGGGACAGGGGTACGAGCAGTACTTC
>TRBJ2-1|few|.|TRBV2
CASRKGRGNEQFF
TGTGCCAGCAGGAAAGGGCGGGGCAATGAGCAGTTCTTC
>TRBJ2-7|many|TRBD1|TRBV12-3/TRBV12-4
CASSNRGSYEQYF
TGTGCCAGCAGTAACAGGGGATCCTACGAGCAGTACTTC
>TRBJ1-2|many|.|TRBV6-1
CASSPSGNGYGYTF
TGTGCCAGCAGTCCCTCAGGGAATGGGTATGGCTACACCTTC
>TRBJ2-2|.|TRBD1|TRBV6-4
CASSGTGTGSPGELFF
TGTGCCAGCAGTGGGACCGGGACAGGGTCCCCCGGGGAGCTGTTTTTT
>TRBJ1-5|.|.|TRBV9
CASSVEGFSNQPQHF
TGTGCCAGCAGCGTAGAAGGTTTTAGCAATCAGCCCCAGCATTTT
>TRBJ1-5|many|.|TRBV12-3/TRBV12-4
CASSLANNQPQHF
TGTGCCAGCAGTTTAGCTAACAATCAGCCCCAGCATTTT
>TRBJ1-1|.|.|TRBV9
CASSVESRTEAFF
TGTGCCAGCAGCGTAGAAAGCCGGACTGAAGCTTTCTTT
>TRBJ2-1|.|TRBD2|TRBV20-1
CSARGGLAGYNEQFF
TGCAGTGCTAGAGGGGGACTAGCGGGCTACAATGAGCAGTTCTTC
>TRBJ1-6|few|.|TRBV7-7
CASSHGDVSPLHF
TGTGCCAGCAGCCACGGGGACGTTTCACCCCTCCACTTT
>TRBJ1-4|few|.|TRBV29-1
CSAYRGEKLFF
TGCAGCGCTTACAGAGGTGAAAAACTGTTTTTT
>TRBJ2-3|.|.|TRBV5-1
CASSLGLLVADTQYF
TGCGCCAGCAGCTTGGGACTGCTCGTGGCAGATACGCAGTATTTT
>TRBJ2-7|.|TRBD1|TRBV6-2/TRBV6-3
CASSYDRGATYEQYF
TGTGCCAGCAGTTACGACAGGGGGGCGACCTACGAGCAGTACTTC
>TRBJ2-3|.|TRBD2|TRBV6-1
CASTLAGGHHTQYF
TGTGCCAGCACCCTAGCGGGAGGGCACCATACGCAGTATTTT
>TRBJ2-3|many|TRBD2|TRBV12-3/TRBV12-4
CASSVAGNTDTQYF
TGTGCCAGCAGTGTAGCGGGAAACACAGATACGCAGTATTTT
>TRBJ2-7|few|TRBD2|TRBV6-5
CASSWTSGGADEQYF
TGTGCCAGCAGTTGGACTAGCGGGGGGGCGGACGAGCAGTACTTC
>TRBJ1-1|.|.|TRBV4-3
CASSQDRGHFFLTEAFF
TGCGCCAGCAGCCAAGATCGGGGACACTTCTTTCTCACTGAAGCTTTCTTT
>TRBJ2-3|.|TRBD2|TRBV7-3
CASSFDGRQKDTQYF
TGTGCCAGCAGCTTTGACGGGAGGCAAAAAGATACGCAGTATTTT